A single sample is the source of the 12 T cell receptor beta chains below, sequenced in a study of cytomegalovirus exposure and HLA in healthy donors. With 60 Vbeta and 13 Jbeta primers, the PCR was carried out. Method: immunoSEQ multiplex PCR; TCRdb's copy keeps in-frame clones and lacks some. Of approximately 160,000 clones listed, around 77% are singletons. Sequencing was carried out using PBMCs. The origin of the receptors is a woman in her thirties in good health and CMV-seronegative.

V gene TRBV29-1 combines with J gene TRBJ2-1; TRBD2 aligns across 7 bases. The V gene end was trimmed by 2 bases and the J gene end by 1 base; junction bases not matched to a gene: 5. In germline, CDR1 is SQVTM, CDR2 ANQGSEA. The CDR3 runs to 15 residues. The DNA for the CDR3 is TGCAGCGTTGAAAAACGGGGGGATTCCTACAATGAGCAGTTCTTC. Residues: CSVEKRGDSYNEQFF.

This clone was seen ten or more times. V gene TRBV5-6 combines with J gene TRBJ2-3, with TRBD2 matching 10 bases. Germline V gives CDR1 SGHDT, CDR2 YYEEEE. The V gene end was trimmed by 4 bases and the J gene end by 1 base; junction bases not matched to a gene: 3. CDR3 size: 15 residues. CDR3: CASSPGTSGTDTQYF. The CDR3 nucleotides are TGTGCCAGCAGCCCCGGGACTAGCGGCACAGATACGCAGTATTTT.

The rearrangement uses TRBV4-2 and TRBJ2-3; no definite D call. Germline V CDR1 and CDR2: LGHNA, YNFKEQ. V lost 3 bases and J lost 6, with 7 bases in between. The CDR3 length is 12 residues. CDR3: CASSQVGDTQYF. DNA of the CDR3: TGTGCCAGCAGCCAGGTCGGGGATACGCAGTATTTT.

The rearrangement uses TRBV30 and TRBJ1-3; 7 bases are a match to TRBD1. J was trimmed by 4 bases and V by 2 bases; bases with no gene match: 5. The CDR3 loop spans 14 amino acids. Germline-derived CDR1 and CDR2 are GTSNPN and SVGIG (reference sequence). CDR3 in DNA: TGTGCCTGGAGTTCACCGGGACAGGGAAACACCATATATTTT. Translating gives CAWSSPGQGNTIYF.

This clone was found once. Its ends do not fully match the called genes, so a read error is possible. The rearrangement links TRBV4-2 to TRBJ1-2; 7 nucleotides match TRBD1. The germline gives CDR1 LGHNA, CDR2 YNFKEQ. This CDR3 comprises 14 residues. The CDR3 nucleotides are TGTGCCAGCAGCCTCGACAGGGTGGGGTATGGCTACCCCTTC. It translates to CASSLDRVGYGYPF.

This chain joins TRBV21-1 and TRBJ2-7; TRBD2, as called in the table, went unchecked against the DNA. TRBV21-1 is a pseudogene segment. This CDR3 comprises 16 residues. In DNA, the CDR3 is TGTGCCAGCAGCAAAGAGAGGCGGGAGGCAAAATACGAGCAGTACTTC. As protein: CASSKERREAKYEQYF.

This clone was found a few times. The chain employs TRBV5-1 and TRBJ1-5; TRBD1 might be the D (5 bases). CDR3 length: 17 residues. Germline lookup yields CDR1 SGHRS and CDR2 YFSETQ. Trimming cost V 4 bases and J 0 bases, with 17 bases left between them. As DNA, the CDR3 is TGCGCCAGCAGCCTAGTACCGTCGGGGGTTAGCAATCAGCCCCAGCATTTT. Its protein is CASSLVPSGVSNQPQHF.

Only one count was recorded for this clone. The same CDR3 is also encoded by other DNA sequences in this sample. J is TRBJ2-2 and V is TRBV29-1; D unresolved. This CDR3 spans 14 amino acids. Germline assignment: CDR1 SQVTM and CDR2 ANQGSEA. V dropped 3 bases and J dropped 6 bases, with 14 bases sitting between them. The CDR3 DNA reads TGCAGCGTTGATCATCCCGGTATTTCCGGGGAGCTGTTTTTT. Encoded protein: CSVDHPGISGELFF.

The CDR3 sequence is CASSLSVNLRGQYF. For the CDR3, the DNA is TGTGCCAGCAGTTTATCAGTAAACCTACGAGGGCAGTACTTC. The chain couples TRBV27 to TRBJ2-5; possibly TRBD2 for D (5 bases). Germline-derived CDR1 and CDR2 are MNHEY and SMNVEV (reference sequence). The CDR3 runs to 14 residues. The V and J ends lost 0 bases and 11 bases respectively, with 16 bases between them.

The chain joins TRBV10-3 to TRBJ2-1; a possible D gene is TRBD2 (5 bases). CDR1 is ENHRY and CDR2 is SYGVKD in the germline V gene. The V end lost 3 bases, the J end lost 5 bases, and 11 bases lay between the germline ends. CDR3 length: 14 residues. CDR3: CAISDSAGDNEQFF. In DNA form, the CDR3 reads TGTGCCATCAGTGATTCGGCCGGGGACAATGAGCAGTTCTTC.

The V call is TRBV2, the J call TRBJ1-5; maybe TRBD1 (6 bases). Trimming removed 0 bases at V and 3 bases at J, with 9 bases between. Germline V gives CDR1 SNHLY, CDR2 FYNNEI. The CDR3 runs to 15 residues. CDR3 loop: CASSEARQVNQPQHF. For the CDR3, the DNA is TGTGCCAGCAGTGAAGCGCGACAGGTCAATCAGCCCCAGCATTTT.

This clone has just a few counts. The gene calls are TRBV18 and TRBJ1-5; 9 nucleotides agree with TRBD1. The germline gives CDR1 KGHSH, CDR2 LQKENI. The CDR3 has 15 amino acids. The J segment lost 6 bases and the V segment lost 5 bases, leaving 8 bases of the junction unmatched. CDR3: CASSERQGEGQPQHF. As DNA, the CDR3 is TGTGCCAGCTCAGAACGACAGGGGGAGGGTCAGCCCCAGCATTTT. Complete variable domain (other parts from reference TRBV18 and TRBJ1-5): NAGVMQNPRHLVRRRGQEARLRCSPMKGHSHVYWYRQLPEEGLKFMVYLQKENIIDESGMPKERFSAEFPKEGPSILRIQQVVRGDSAAYFCASSERQGEGQPQHFGDGTRLSIL.